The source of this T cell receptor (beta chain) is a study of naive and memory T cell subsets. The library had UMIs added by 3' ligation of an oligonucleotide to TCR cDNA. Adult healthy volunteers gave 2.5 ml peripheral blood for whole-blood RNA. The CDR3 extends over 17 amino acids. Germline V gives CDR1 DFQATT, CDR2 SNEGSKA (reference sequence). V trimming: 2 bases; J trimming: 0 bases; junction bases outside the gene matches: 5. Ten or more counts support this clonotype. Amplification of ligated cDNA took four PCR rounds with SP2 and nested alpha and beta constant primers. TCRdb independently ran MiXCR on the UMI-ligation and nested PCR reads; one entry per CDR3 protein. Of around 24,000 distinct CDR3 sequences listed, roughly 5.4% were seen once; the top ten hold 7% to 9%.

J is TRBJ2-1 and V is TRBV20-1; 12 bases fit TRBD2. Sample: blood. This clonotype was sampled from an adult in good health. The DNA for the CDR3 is TGCAGTGCTAGACCCGGGACTAGCGGGTTCTCCTACAATGAGCAGTTCTTC. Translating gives CSARPGTSGFSYNEQFF.